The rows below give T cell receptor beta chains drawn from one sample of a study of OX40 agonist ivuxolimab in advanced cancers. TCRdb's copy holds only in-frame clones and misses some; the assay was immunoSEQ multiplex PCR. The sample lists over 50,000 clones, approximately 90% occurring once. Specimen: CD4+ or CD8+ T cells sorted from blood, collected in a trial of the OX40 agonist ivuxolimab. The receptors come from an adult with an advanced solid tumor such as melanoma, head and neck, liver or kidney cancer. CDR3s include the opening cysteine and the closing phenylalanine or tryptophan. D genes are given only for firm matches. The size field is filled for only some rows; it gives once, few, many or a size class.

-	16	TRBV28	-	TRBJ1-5	TGTGCCAGCAGTTTCTTTCGACTGTCGAACAATCAGCCCCAGCATTTT	CASSFFRLSNNQPQHF
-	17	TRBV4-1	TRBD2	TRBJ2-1	TGCGCCAGCAGCCAACGTTTGAGACTAGCGGGTATCAATGAGCAGTTCTTC	CASSQRLRLAGINEQFF
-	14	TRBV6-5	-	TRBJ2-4	TGTGCCAGCAGTTATGCAGGGTTTACGGACATTCAGTACTTC	CASSYAGFTDIQYF
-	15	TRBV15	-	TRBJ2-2	TGTGCCACCAGCAGAGATCGGTTACCCAACGGGGAGCTGTTTTTT	CATSRDRLPNGELFF
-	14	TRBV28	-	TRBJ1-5	TGTGCCAGCAGTTGGGGGACACAAAATCAGCCCCAGCATTTT	CASSWGTQNQPQHF
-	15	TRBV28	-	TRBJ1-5	TGTGCCAGCAGTCCTACAGGAGATAGCAATCAGCCCCAGCATTTT	CASSPTGDSNQPQHF
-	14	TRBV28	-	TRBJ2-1	TGTGCCAGCAGTTCTGACCCCGCATCCAATGAGCAGTTCTTC	CASSSDPASNEQFF
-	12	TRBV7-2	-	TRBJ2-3	TGTGCCAGCATCCTTAGCACAGATACGCAGTATTTT	CASILSTDTQYF
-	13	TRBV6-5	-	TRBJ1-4	TGTGCCAGCAGTTGGGGTCCGACGACTGATCCGTTTTTT	CASSWGPTTDPFF
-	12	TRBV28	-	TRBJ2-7	TGTGCCACCCGGGACACCTCCTACGAGCAGTACTTC	CATRDTSYEQYF
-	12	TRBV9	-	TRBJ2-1	TGTGCCAGCAGCAATAGGGTTAGCGAGCAGTTCTTC	CASSNRVSEQFF
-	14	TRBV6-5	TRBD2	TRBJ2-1	TGTGCCAGCAGTTTTGGACTAGGTGGGAATGAGCAGTTCTTC	CASSFGLGGNEQFF
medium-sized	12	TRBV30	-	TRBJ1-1	TGTGCCTGGACCTATGGGGGCACTGAAGCTTTCTTT	CAWTYGGTEAFF
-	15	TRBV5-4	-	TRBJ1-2	TGTGCCAGCAGCGAGGGATGGGTGGGTATGGATGGCTACACCTTC	CASSEGWVGMDGYTF
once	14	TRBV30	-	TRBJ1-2	TGTGCCTGGAACTCGCCAGGGGTGGTTTCTGGCTACACCTTC	CAWNSPGVVSGYTF
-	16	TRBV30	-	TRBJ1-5	TGTGCCTCCTCCCCCATAGGTTCTGCGGGCAATCAGCCCCAGCATTTT	CASSPIGSAGNQPQHF
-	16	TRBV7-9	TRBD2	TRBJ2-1	TGTGCCAGCAGCTTAGCGCTAGCGGGAGCCTACAATGAGCAGTTCTTC	CASSLALAGAYNEQFF
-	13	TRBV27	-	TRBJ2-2	TGTGCCAGCAGTTTATGGGCTACCGGGGAGCTGTTTTTT	CASSLWATGELFF
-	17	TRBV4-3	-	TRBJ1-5	TGCGCCAGCAGCCAAGATGTTTACAGGTCCTTCAATCAGCCCCAGCATTTT	CASSQDVYRSFNQPQHF
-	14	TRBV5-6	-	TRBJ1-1	TGTGCCAGCAGCTTGGCCGATAATGGGTTAGAAGCTTTCTTT	CASSLADNGLEAFF
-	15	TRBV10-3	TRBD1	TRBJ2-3	TGTGCCATAGAGCCGGACAGGGGCTCTGCGCATACGCAGTATTTT	CAIEPDRGSAHTQYF
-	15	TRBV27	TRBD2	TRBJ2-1	TGTGCCAGCAGTTTGGGACTAGCGGGTAAAAATGAGCAGTTCTTC	CASSLGLAGKNEQFF
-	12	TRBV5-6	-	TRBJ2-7	TGTGCCAGCAGCTTCGGATATAACGAGCAGTACTTC	CASSFGYNEQYF
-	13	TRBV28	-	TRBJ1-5	TGTGCCAGCAGTTTCCCCGTGAGCGCCCCCCAGCATTTT	CASSFPVSAPQHF
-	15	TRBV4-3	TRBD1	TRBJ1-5	TGCGCCAGCAGCCGCAGACAGGGAGGGGATCAGCCCCAGCATTTT	CASSRRQGGDQPQHF
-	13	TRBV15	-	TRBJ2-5	TGTGCCACCAGCAGAAACCTCCAAGAGACCCAGTACTTC	CATSRNLQETQYF
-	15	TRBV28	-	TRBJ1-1	TGTGCCAGCAGCTCCCCGTCAGAGATGAACACTGAAGCTTTCTTT	CASSSPSEMNTEAFF
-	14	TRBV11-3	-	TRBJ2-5	TGTGCCAGCAGCCGGAGGGGGGGCCAAGAGACCCAGTACTTC	CASSRRGGQETQYF